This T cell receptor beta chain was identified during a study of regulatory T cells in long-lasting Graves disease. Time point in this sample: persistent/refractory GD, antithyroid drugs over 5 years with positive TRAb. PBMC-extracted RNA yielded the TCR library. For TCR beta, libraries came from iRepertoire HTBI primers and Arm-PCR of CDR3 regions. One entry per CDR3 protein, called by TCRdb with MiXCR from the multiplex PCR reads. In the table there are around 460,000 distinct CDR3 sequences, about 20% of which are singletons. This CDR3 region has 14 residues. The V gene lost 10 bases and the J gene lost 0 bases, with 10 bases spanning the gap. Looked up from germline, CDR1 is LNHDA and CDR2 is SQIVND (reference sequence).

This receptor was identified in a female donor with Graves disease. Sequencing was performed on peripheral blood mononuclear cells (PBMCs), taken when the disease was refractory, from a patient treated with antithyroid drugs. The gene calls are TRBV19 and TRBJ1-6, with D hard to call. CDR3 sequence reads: CATGQSSYNSPLHF. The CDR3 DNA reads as TGTGCCACGGGCCAGAGCTCCTATAATTCACCCCTCCACTTT.